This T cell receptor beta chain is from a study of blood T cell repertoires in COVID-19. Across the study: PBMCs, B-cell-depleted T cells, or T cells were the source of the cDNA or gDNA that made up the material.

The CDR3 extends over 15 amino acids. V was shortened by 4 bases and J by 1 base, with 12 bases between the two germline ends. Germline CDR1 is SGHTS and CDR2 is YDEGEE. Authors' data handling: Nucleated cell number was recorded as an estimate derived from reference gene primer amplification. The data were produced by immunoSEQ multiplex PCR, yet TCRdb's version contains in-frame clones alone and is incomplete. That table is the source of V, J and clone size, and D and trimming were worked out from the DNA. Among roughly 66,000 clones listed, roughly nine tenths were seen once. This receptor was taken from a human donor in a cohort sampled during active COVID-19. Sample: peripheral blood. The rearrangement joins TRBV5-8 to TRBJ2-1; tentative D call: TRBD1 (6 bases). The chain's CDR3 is CASSRYGQSYNEQFF. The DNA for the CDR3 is TGTGCCAGCAGCCGCTACGGACAGTCCTACAATGAGCAGTTCTTC.